This TCR beta chain was sequenced in a study of T-cell memory formation after mild COVID-19. Study information: TCR clusters were largely donor specific.

On this clonotype: Antigen specificity is unknown.

Using its own MiXCR run on the 5' RACE reads, TCRdb lists one record per CDR3 protein. The sample comprises just over 50,000 distinct CDR3 sequences, around 10% of which are singletons, and 12% rests with the top ten. Study observations and caveats: Cross-reactive memory apparently joined, as some responding clones appeared in pre-infection memory. Among clones contracting day 15 to 85, CD4/CD8 was balanced, whereas later expanders leaned CD4+.

CDR1 and CDR2 (germline): SEHNR, FQNEAQ (reference sequence). Trimming removed 1 base from V and 11 bases from J, with 11 bases in between. This CDR3 spans 12 amino acids. The TCR originated in an adult woman who had mild COVID-19 (a few samples of this study predate the infection). Cell type and time point are not known. The V call is TRBV7-9, the J call TRBJ1-1; D not resolved. Material: PBMCs or a T cell subset sorted from them (not recorded which). The CDR3 reads CASSLGVQKAFF. CDR3 DNA sequence: TGTGCCAGCAGCTTAGGCGTCCAGAAGGCTTTCTTT.